The next 25 T cell receptor beta chains were all read from a single sample in a study of T-cell memory formation after mild COVID-19. TCRdb reanalysed the 5' RACE reads using MiXCR and keeps one entry per CDR3 protein. Of 120,000 or so distinct CDR3 sequences in the sample, approximately 17% were seen once. Sequencing input: PBMCs or a T cell subset sorted from them (not recorded which). Every receptor here comes from a man in his late teens or twenties who had mild COVID-19 (a few samples of this study predate the infection). Cell type and time point are not known.

Only a few counts were recorded for this clonotype. The chain couples TRBV7-9 to TRBJ2-2, with D tentatively TRBD1 or TRBD2 (5 bases each). This CDR3 is 16 amino acids long. CDR1 is SEHNR, CDR2 FQNEAQ, per germline (reference sequence). The V end was cut by 4 bases, the J end by 6 bases, with 18 bases between. CDR3 residues: CASSWGPPFSSGELFF. For the CDR3, the DNA is TGTGCCAGCAGCTGGGGACCCCCATTTTCATCCGGGGAGCTGTTTTTT.

Only a few counts were recorded for this clonotype. V is TRBV29-1 and J is TRBJ1-1, with D uncertain. V was shortened by 4 bases and J by 1 base, with 7 bases between the two germline ends. Germline loops: CDR1 SQVTM, CDR2 ANQGSEA. This CDR3 has 12 amino acids. CDR3 residues: CSVGEGNTEAFF. In DNA form, the CDR3 reads TGCAGCGTTGGGGAGGGGAACACTGAAGCTTTCTTT.

This clonotype appeared many times. The rearrangement joins TRBV7-8 to TRBJ2-1, with D uncertain. CDR3 length: 11 amino acids. V lost 6 bases and J lost 4, with 4 bases in between. The germline V gene encodes CDR1 SGHVS and CDR2 FQNEAQ. The CDR3 is CASRGYNEQFF. In nucleotides, the CDR3 is TGTGCCAGCAGGGGATACAATGAGCAGTTCTTC. Full variable domain (remainder filled in from reference TRBV7-8 and TRBJ2-1): GAGVSQSPRYKVAKRGQDVALRCDPISGHVSLFWYQQALGQGPEFLTYFQNEAQLDKSGLPSDRFFAERPEGSVSTLKIQRTQQEDSAVYLCASRGYNEQFFGPGTRLTVL.

This clonotype was counted at least ten times. V and J are TRBV7-2 and TRBJ2-3; 9 bases fit TRBD1. With V trimmed by 4 bases and J by 6 bases, 11 bases remained unmatched. Germline-derived CDR1 and CDR2 are SGHTA and FQGNSA. The CDR3 consists of 16 residues. The CDR3 protein is CASSSRMGQGWDTQYF. The DNA of the CDR3 is TGTGCCAGCAGCTCGAGAATGGGACAGGGTTGGGATACGCAGTATTTT.

The rearrangement joins TRBV10-1 to TRBJ1-3; no clear D. The ends were cut back, 4 bases at V and 0 bases at J, with 4 bases in the middle. Germline lookup yields CDR1 WNHNN and CDR2 SYGVQD (reference sequence). CDR3 length: 13 residues. CDR3 DNA: TGCGCCAGCAGTGGTGGCTCTGGAAACACCATATATTTT. This codes for CASSGGSGNTIYF.

The chain employs TRBV7-2 and TRBJ2-1, with 8 bases fitting TRBD1. Germline V lookup: CDR1 SGHTA, CDR2 FQGNSA. The ends lost 1 base at V and 6 bases at J; junction bases unmatched: 8. The length of the CDR3 is 16 residues. The DNA of the CDR3 is TGTGCCAGCAGCTTAGGGGCAGGGGGCGCGGGCAATGAGCAGTTCTTC. Its translation: CASSLGAGGAGNEQFF.

This clonotype was picked up a small number of times. The V call is TRBV7-2, the J call TRBJ2-2; no clear D gene. Germline CDR1 SGHTA, CDR2 FQGNSA. The CDR3 extends over 13 amino acids. V gave up 4 bases and J gave up 5 bases, with 8 bases separating them. DNA for the CDR3: TGTGCCAGCAGCTCCGTGGGTACCGGGGAGCTGTTTTTT. It encodes CASSSVGTGELFF.

This clonotype was detected only a few times. This rearrangement joins TRBV5-1 to TRBJ2-7, with TRBD2 identical over 7 bases. The CDR3 runs 16 residues. The V and J ends lost 4 bases and 0 bases, in that order; junction bases with no gene match: 10. The germline CDR1 and CDR2 sequences are SGHRS and YFSETQ. This CDR3 reads CASSPAGGSYSYEQYV. DNA of the CDR3: TGCGCCAGCAGCCCGGCCGGGGGGAGTTACTCCTACGAGCAGTACGTC.

The rearrangement joins TRBV29-1 to TRBJ2-3, with D perhaps TRBD2 (6 bases). The germline gives CDR1 SQVTM, CDR2 ANQGSEA. The CDR3 is 13 residues long. V was shortened by 4 bases and J by 6 bases, with 14 bases between the two germline ends. The CDR3 nucleotides read TGCAGCGTTGGCGGGCCCCGGGGGGATACGCAGTATTTT. Its translation is CSVGGPRGDTQYF.

The chain combines TRBV5-4 with TRBJ2-5; 9 positions match TRBD1. The trim removed 4 bases at V and 3 bases at J, leaving 4 bases unmatched. The CDR3 spans 14 residues. Germline CDR1 is SGHNT and CDR2 is YYREEE (reference sequence). The CDR3 sequence is CASSVDRGKETQYF. DNA for the CDR3: TGTGCCAGCAGCGTGGACAGGGGAAAAGAGACCCAGTACTTC.

Only a few counts were recorded for this clonotype. This sequence joins TRBV25-1 and TRBJ2-2; weak D call: TRBD1 (6 bases). From germline, CDR1 is MGHDK and CDR2 SYGVNS. The CDR3 runs to 16 residues. The germline V and J ends were trimmed by 0 bases and 7 bases, with 15 bases remaining between them. CDR3 protein: CASSEYPGRGFGELFF. Written as DNA, the CDR3 is TGTGCCAGCAGTGAATACCCCGGCAGGGGTTTCGGGGAGCTGTTTTTT.

This clonotype was found a few times. At one end, the junction sequence differs from germline, possibly due to a read error. The V gene is TRBV6-2 or TRBV6-3, the J gene TRBJ2-2, with D tentatively TRBD2 (7 bases). The CDR3 length is 15 residues. Germline values: CDR1 MNHEY, CDR2 SVGEGT. The CDR3 coding sequence is TGTGCCACCAGTATGGGGGGGGGCTGGATCGGGGAGCTGTTTTTT. Translating it yields CATSMGGGWIGELFF.

The chain links TRBV15 to TRBJ1-1; possible D gene TRBD1, 6 bases. CDR1 is LNHNV and CDR2 is YYDKDF in the germline V gene (reference sequence). This CDR3 is 12 amino acids long. V shed 3 bases and J shed 12 bases, with 14 bases lying between them. The CDR3 coding sequence is TGTGCCACCAGCAGGCTCCGGGACAAAACTTTCTTT. Protein product: CATSRLRDKTFF.

The gene calls are TRBV29-1 and TRBJ2-3; D is unresolved. Per the germline V gene, CDR1 is SQVTM and CDR2 is ANQGSEA. Trimming removed 4 bases at V and 2 bases at J, with 13 bases between. The CDR3 is made up of 14 amino acids. CDR3 residues: CSVGVGTYTDTQYF. The CDR3 region has the DNA TGCAGCGTTGGCGTTGGTACGTACACAGATACGCAGTATTTT.

This chain joins TRBV7-7 and TRBJ2-5; D might be TRBD2 (5 bases). Deletions cut 5 bases from V and 2 bases from J, with 9 bases between. Germline-derived CDR1 and CDR2 are SSHAT and FNYEAQ (reference sequence). This CDR3 is built from 13 residues. In DNA form, the CDR3 reads TGTGCCAGCAGCACAAGCGGACAAGAGACCCAGTACTTC. Amino acids: CASSTSGQETQYF.

The V gene is TRBV4-3, the J gene TRBJ1-4; the D gene is possibly TRBD1 (5 bases). The CDR3 extends over 14 amino acids. The germline gives CDR1 LGHNA, CDR2 YSLEER. V shed 1 base and J shed 10 bases, with 13 bases lying between them. CDR3 nucleotide sequence: TGCGCCAGCAGCCAAGCAGGGCGAGAAGGAAAACTGTTTTTT. Its translation: CASSQAGREGKLFF.

This clonotype has a handful of counts. The V call is TRBV5-1, the J call TRBJ2-5, with D perhaps TRBD1 (5 bases). The CDR3 totals 13 residues. Germline V gene lookup returns CDR1 SGHRS and CDR2 YFSETQ. Trimming took 2 bases from V and 5 from J, leaving 10 bases between them. The CDR3 DNA reads as TGCGCCAGCAGCTTCTCAGGGCCGGAGACCCAGTACTTC. Its translation is CASSFSGPETQYF. Combining the CDR3 with reference TRBV5-1 and TRBJ2-5 gives the whole variable domain KAGVTQTPRYLIKTRGQQVTLSCSPISGHRSVSWYQQTPGQGLQFLFEYFSETQRNKGNFPGRFSGRQFSNSRSEMNVSTLELGDSALYLCASSFSGPETQYFGPGTRLLVL.

This clonotype was observed many times. The chain combines TRBV6-5 with TRBJ2-3, with D possibly being TRBD2 (6 bases). V lost 2 bases and J lost 4, with 13 bases in between. Germline-derived CDR1 and CDR2 are MNHEY and SVGAGI. The CDR3 totals 15 residues. CDR3 in DNA: TGTGCCAGCAGTTACGCCAGGCGGGGTCCAGATACGCAGTATTTT. Its protein is CASSYARRGPDTQYF.

This clonotype has more than one count but fewer than ten. V gene TRBV7-2 combines with J gene TRBJ2-2, with 7 bases aligning to TRBD2. The CDR3 consists of 16 residues. The V segment lost 3 bases and the J segment 6 bases; nucleotides outside the gene matches: 10. The germline V gene has CDR1 SGHTA and CDR2 FQGNSA. The CDR3 region is CASSLWLGSGSGELFF. CDR3 nucleotide sequence: TGTGCCAGCAGCTTGTGGTTGGGTAGCGGGTCCGGGGAGCTGTTTTTT. The whole variable domain, filled in from reference TRBV7-2 and TRBJ2-2, reads GAGVSQSPSNKVTEKGKDVELRCDPISGHTALYWYRQSLGQGLEFLIYFQGNSAPDKSGLPSDRFSAERTGGSVSTLTIQRTQQEDSAVYLCASSLWLGSGSGELFFGEGSRLTVL.

There are a few counts of this clonotype. The V and J genes are TRBV5-1 and TRBJ1-2; possibly TRBD1 for D (5 bases). The germline V gene has CDR1 SGHRS and CDR2 YFSETQ. The V end lost 0 bases, the J end lost 4 bases, and 13 bases lay between the germline ends. CDR3 length equals 15 residues. The DNA of the CDR3 is TGCGCCAGCAGCTTGGGCCCAGGGATCGGCTATGGCTACACCTTC. Amino acid sequence: CASSLGPGIGYGYTF.

The V gene is TRBV12-3 or TRBV12-4, the J gene TRBJ2-7; D is perhaps TRBD1 or TRBD2 (5 bases each). Deletions cut 5 bases from V and 6 bases from J, with 17 bases between. The CDR3 runs to 14 residues. The CDR3 DNA reads TGTGCCAGCAGTCCTCCGGGACCCCTGTCCGAGCAGTACGTC. It yields the protein CASSPPGPLSEQYV.

This clonotype was picked up a small number of times. The chain uses TRBV25-1 and TRBJ2-4; a weak D match, TRBD1 (5 bases). V shed 0 bases and J shed 5 bases, with 14 bases lying between them. The CDR3 totals 16 residues. Germline CDR1 reads MGHDK; CDR2 reads SYGVNS. Here the CDR3 DNA reads TGTGCCAGCAGTGAATATCGGCAGGGATTAGAAAACATTCAGTACTTC. This codes for CASSEYRQGLENIQYF.

The chain combines TRBV6-5 with TRBJ2-7, with 13 bases identical to TRBD2. Germline V gene data show CDR1 as MNHEY and CDR2 as SVGAGI. This CDR3 spans 14 amino acids. The V and J ends lost 4 bases and 6 bases, in that order; junction bases with no gene match: 3. The CDR3: CASSSTSGGVEQYF. The DNA for the CDR3 is TGTGCCAGCAGTTCTACTAGCGGGGGGGTCGAGCAGTACTTC.

The V gene is TRBV2, the J gene TRBJ2-3; tentatively, D is TRBD1 (6 bases). CDR1 is SNHLY, CDR2 FYNNEI, per germline. This CDR3 has 15 residues. V was cut by 4 bases and J by 0 bases, with 11 bases left in between. CDR3 in DNA: TGTGCCAGCAGTGGGGGGACACTCAGCACAGATACGCAGTATTTT. Residues: CASSGGTLSTDTQYF.

Here the CDR3 reads CASSQDLQQALRGGYGYTF. CDR3 bases: TGTGCCAGCAGCCAAGATCTTCAGCAGGCGTTACGGGGTGGCTATGGCTACACCTTC. The genes are TRBV4-2 and TRBJ1-2; D unclear. The V end was cut by 0 bases, the J end by 4 bases, with 24 bases between. The CDR3 spans 19 residues. Per germline, CDR1 LGHNA and CDR2 YNFKEQ.